The rows below give T cell receptor beta chains drawn from one sample of a study of response to subunit inactivated influenza vaccine. MiXCR was run by TCRdb on the RT-PCR reads, yielding one entry per CDR3 protein. The sample carries roughly 780,000 distinct CDR3 sequences, about 18% recorded once. Here the sequenced sample was PBMCs from blood, taken more than 4 days after vaccination. The receptors derive from a man aged 50 or older who received an inactivated influenza vaccine. Each CDR3 is given with its conserved first and last residue. A D gene is named only where the DNA matches it firmly. For some rows the clone size is stated as once, few or many, or as a class when expanded; others skip it.

v_gene: TRBV6-5
j_gene: TRBJ1-1
d_gene: -
abundance: few
CDR3nt: TGTGCCAGCAGTTCAGGGGTGGCCGCTGAAGCTTTCTTT
CDR3aa: CASSSGVAAEAFF

v_gene: TRBV11-2
j_gene: TRBJ2-5
d_gene: -
abundance: few
CDR3nt: TGTGCCAGCAGCTTAATACCCACTGAGACCCAGTACTTC
CDR3aa: CASSLIPTETQYF

v_gene: TRBV14
j_gene: TRBJ2-6
d_gene: -
abundance: -
CDR3nt: TGTGCCAGCAGTCCTCTCAGCTCTGGGGCCAACGTCCTGACTTTC
CDR3aa: CASSPLSSGANVLTF

v_gene: TRBV20-1
j_gene: TRBJ2-1
d_gene: -
abundance: few
CDR3nt: TGCAGTGCTCCTACGGCCGGAGGAGGGTCCTACAATGAGCAGTTCTTC
CDR3aa: CSAPTAGGGSYNEQFF

v_gene: TRBV27
j_gene: TRBJ1-2
d_gene: -
abundance: few
CDR3nt: TGTGCCAGCAGTTTTAAGGGTGGCTATGGCTACACCTTC
CDR3aa: CASSFKGGYGYTF

v_gene: TRBV6-2/TRBV6-3
j_gene: TRBJ2-7
d_gene: -
abundance: few
CDR3nt: TGTGCCAGCAGCGGACTCGGGCTGGTTAACTCCTACGAGCAGTACTTC
CDR3aa: CASSGLGLVNSYEQYF

v_gene: TRBV28
j_gene: TRBJ2-7
d_gene: -
abundance: many
CDR3nt: TGTGCCAGCAGCCCGGGACGTCGGTCCTACGAGCAGTACTTC
CDR3aa: CASSPGRRSYEQYF

v_gene: TRBV12-3/TRBV12-4
j_gene: TRBJ1-6
d_gene: TRBD1
abundance: many
CDR3nt: TGTGCCAGCAGTCCGGGGACAGATAATTCACCCCTCCACTTT
CDR3aa: CASSPGTDNSPLHF

v_gene: TRBV25-1
j_gene: TRBJ2-2
d_gene: TRBD1
abundance: -
CDR3nt: TGTGCCAGCCGACGGACAGGGCGGACCGGGGAGCTGTTTTTT
CDR3aa: CASRRTGRTGELFF

v_gene: TRBV6-5
j_gene: TRBJ1-1
d_gene: -
abundance: -
CDR3nt: TGTGCCAGCAGTTACAATAGGCGAGCTTTCTTT
CDR3aa: CASSYNRRAFF

v_gene: TRBV28
j_gene: TRBJ2-1
d_gene: -
abundance: many
CDR3nt: TGTGCCAGCAGCTTACTGGGCAATGAGCAGTTCTTC
CDR3aa: CASSLLGNEQFF

v_gene: TRBV6-1
j_gene: TRBJ2-5
d_gene: -
abundance: -
CDR3nt: TGTGCCAGCAGTCCGTATTTTACGAGTCAAGAGACCCAGTACTTC
CDR3aa: CASSPYFTSQETQYF

v_gene: TRBV29-1
j_gene: TRBJ2-1
d_gene: TRBD2
abundance: few
CDR3nt: TGCAGCGTCGGGGGGGGAGGGTCCTACAATGAGCAGTTCTTC
CDR3aa: CSVGGGGSYNEQFF